Below, one T cell receptor beta chain is given with its context. TCRdb's copy holds only in-frame clones and misses some; the assay was immunoSEQ multiplex PCR. This sample carries some 350,000 clones, approximately 85% of them seen once, and the ten largest clones take around 3.3%. Per germline, CDR1 SGHVS and CDR2 FNYEAQ. With 0 bases clipped from V and 1 base from J, the junction kept 6 bases outside the gene matches. This CDR3 comprises 16 residues. The sample belongs to a study of Ad26.COV2.S vaccination and SARS-CoV-2 variants. Treatment of the sample: around 19 received Ad26.COV2.S at low or high dose, single or two shots; about 5 received placebo; per-sample allocation not given. Specimens were obtained on day 63 following the first vaccine or placebo injection.

Sequenced here: peripheral blood, sampled in a trial of Ad26.COV2.S vaccine versus placebo. The chain combines TRBV7-6 with TRBJ2-7; 7 bases line up with TRBD2. This clonotype was obtained from a person between 18 and 65 years old who received the Ad26.COV2.S COVID-19 vaccine or a placebo. CDR3 DNA sequence: TGTGCCAGCAGCTTAGCGGGGGGGACGGTATCCTACGAGCAGTACTTC. This translates into CASSLAGGTVSYEQYF.